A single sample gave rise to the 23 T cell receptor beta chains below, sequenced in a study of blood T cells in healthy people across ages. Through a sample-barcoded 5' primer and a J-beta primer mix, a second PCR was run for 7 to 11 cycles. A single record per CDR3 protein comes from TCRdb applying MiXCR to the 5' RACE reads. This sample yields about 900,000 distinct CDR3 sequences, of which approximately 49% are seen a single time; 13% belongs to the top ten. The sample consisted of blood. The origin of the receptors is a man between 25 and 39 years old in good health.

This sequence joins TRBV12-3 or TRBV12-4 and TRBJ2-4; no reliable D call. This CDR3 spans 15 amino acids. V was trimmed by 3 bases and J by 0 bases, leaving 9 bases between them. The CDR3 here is CASSFLEGAKNIQYF. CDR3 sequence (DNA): TGTGCCAGCAGTTTTTTGGAAGGAGCCAAAAACATTCAGTACTTC.

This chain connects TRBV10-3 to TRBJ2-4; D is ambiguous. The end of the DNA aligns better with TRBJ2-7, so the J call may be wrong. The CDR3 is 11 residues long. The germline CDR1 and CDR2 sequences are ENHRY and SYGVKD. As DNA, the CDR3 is TGTGCCATCAGTGTGGCGAACGAGCAGTACTTC. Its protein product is CAISVANEQYF.

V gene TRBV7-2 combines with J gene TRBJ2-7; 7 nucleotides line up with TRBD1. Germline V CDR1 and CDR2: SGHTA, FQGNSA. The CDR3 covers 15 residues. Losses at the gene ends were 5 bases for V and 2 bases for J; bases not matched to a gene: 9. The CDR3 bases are TGTGCCAGCAGCATCGACAGGGTCCTTGCCTACGAGCAGTACTTC. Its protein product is CASSIDRVLAYEQYF.

The CDR3 sequence: CASSPTTSGGPSSYNEQFF. In DNA form, the CDR3 reads TGTGCCAGCAGCCCCACAACTAGCGGGGGGCCGAGCTCCTACAATGAGCAGTTCTTC. The rearrangement links TRBV3-1 to TRBJ2-1; 12 bases fit TRBD2. The CDR3 is 19 amino acids. The V gene end was trimmed by 4 bases and the J gene end by 0 bases; junction bases not matched to a gene: 10. Germline V CDR1 and CDR2: LGHDT, YNNKEL (reference sequence).

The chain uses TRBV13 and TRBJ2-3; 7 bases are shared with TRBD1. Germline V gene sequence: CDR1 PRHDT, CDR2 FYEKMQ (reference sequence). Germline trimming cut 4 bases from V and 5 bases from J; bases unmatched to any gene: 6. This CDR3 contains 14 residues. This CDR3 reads CASSSTGVGDTQYF. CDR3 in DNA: TGTGCCAGCAGCTCCACAGGGGTCGGAGATACGCAGTATTTT.

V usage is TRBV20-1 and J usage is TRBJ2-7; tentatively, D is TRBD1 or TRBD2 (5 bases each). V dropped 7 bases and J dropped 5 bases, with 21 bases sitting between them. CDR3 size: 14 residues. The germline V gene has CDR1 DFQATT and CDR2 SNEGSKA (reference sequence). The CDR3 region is CSGESVGPNHEQYF. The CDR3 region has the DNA TGCAGTGGGGAGTCGGTGGGACCCAACCACGAGCAGTACTTC.

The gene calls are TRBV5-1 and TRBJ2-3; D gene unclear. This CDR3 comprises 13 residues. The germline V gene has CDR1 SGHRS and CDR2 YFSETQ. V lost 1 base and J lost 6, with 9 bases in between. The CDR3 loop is CASSLFASDTQYF. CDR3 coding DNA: TGCGCCAGCAGCTTGTTTGCTTCCGATACGCAGTATTTT.

CDR3 in DNA: TGTGCCAGCAGTGAAAAGACCGGGACAGGGTCATACGAGCAGTACTTC. Protein: CASSEKTGTGSYEQYF. The chain employs TRBV6-1 and TRBJ2-4; 9 bases are shared with TRBD1. Matching the DNA end better, TRBJ2-7 makes the J call doubtful. The germline CDR1 and CDR2 sequences are MNHNS and SASEGT. The CDR3 is 16 residues long.

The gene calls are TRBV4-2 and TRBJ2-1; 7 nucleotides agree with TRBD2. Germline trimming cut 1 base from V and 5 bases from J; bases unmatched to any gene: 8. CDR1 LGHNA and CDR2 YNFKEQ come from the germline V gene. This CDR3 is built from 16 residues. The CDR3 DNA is TGTGCCAGCAGCCAAGCCTCAGTCGGGGGGAACAATGAGCAGTTCTTC. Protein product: CASSQASVGGNNEQFF.

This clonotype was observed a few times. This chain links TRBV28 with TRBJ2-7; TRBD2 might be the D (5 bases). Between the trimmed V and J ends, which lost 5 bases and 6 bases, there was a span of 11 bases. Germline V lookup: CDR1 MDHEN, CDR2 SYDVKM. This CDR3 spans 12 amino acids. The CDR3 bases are TGTGCCAGCAGTAGACCCGAGGGCGAGCAGTACTTC. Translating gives CASSRPEGEQYF.

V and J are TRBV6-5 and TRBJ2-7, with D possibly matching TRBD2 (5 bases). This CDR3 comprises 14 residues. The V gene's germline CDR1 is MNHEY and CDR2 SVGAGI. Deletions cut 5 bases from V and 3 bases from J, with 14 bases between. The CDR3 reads CASSPGGYFYEQYF. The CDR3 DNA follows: TGTGCCAGCAGTCCCGGAGGCTACTTCTACGAGCAGTACTTC.

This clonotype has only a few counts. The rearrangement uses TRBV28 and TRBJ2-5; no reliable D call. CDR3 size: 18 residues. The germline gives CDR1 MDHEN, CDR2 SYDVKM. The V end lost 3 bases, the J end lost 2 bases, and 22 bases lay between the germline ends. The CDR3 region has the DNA TGTGCCAGCAGTTTTGGCGAAAGGTGGTATCAGGAGCAAGAGACCCAGTACTTC. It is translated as CASSFGERWYQEQETQYF.

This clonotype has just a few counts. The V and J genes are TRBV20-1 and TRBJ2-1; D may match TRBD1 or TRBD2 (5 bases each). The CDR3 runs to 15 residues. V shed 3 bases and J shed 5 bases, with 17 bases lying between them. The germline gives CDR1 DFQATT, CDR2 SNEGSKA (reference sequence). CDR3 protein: CSARLGPQLNNEQFF. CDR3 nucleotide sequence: TGCAGTGCTAGGTTGGGACCCCAACTAAACAATGAGCAGTTCTTC.

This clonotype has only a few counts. Here the CDR3 reads CATREDSNTGELFF. For the CDR3, the DNA is TGTGCCACCAGGGAGGACAGTAACACCGGGGAGCTGTTTTTT. The chain combines TRBV15 with TRBJ2-2; a weak D match, TRBD1 (6 bases). Looked up from germline, CDR1 is LNHNV and CDR2 is YYDKDF (reference sequence). The CDR3 is 14 residues long. Trimming cost V 6 bases and J 2 bases, with 10 bases left between them.

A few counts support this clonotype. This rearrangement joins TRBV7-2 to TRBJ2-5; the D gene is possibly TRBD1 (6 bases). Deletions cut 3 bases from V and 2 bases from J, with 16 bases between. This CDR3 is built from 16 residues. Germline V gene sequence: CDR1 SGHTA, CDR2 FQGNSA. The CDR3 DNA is TGTGCCAGCAGCTTGGAATGGACAGATCCGCAAGAGACCCAGTACTTC. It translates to CASSLEWTDPQETQYF.

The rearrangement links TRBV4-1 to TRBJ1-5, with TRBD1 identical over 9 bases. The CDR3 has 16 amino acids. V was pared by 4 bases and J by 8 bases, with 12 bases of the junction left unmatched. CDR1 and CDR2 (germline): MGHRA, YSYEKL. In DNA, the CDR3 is TGCGCCAGCAGCCTGACAGGGGGTGATGCCATGGAGCCCCAGCATTTT. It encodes CASSLTGGDAMEPQHF.

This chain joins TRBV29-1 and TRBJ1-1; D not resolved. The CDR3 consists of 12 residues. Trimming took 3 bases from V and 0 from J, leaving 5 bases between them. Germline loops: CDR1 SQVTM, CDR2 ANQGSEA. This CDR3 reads CSVDLVNTEAFF. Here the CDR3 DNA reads TGCAGCGTTGATCTGGTGAACACTGAAGCTTTCTTT. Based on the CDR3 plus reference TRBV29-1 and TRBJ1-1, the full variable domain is SAVISQKPSRDICQRGTSLTIQCQVDSQVTMMFWYRQQPGQSLTLIATANQGSEATYESGFVIDKFPISRPNLTFSTLTVSNMSPEDSSIYLCSVDLVNTEAFFGQGTRLTVV.

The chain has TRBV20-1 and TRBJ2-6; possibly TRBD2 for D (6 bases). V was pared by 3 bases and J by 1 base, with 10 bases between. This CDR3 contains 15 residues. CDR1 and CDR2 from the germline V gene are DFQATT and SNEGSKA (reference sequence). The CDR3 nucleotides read TGCAGTGCTAGGGGGGGTAGATCTGGGGCCAACGTCCTGACTTTC. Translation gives CSARGGRSGANVLTF.

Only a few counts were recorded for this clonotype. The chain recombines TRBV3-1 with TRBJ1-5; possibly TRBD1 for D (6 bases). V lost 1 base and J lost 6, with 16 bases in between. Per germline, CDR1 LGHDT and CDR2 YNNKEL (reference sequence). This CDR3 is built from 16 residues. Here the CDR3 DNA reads TGTGCCAGCAGCCAAGGGTTGCAGGGGAGAGTTCAGCCCCAGCATTTT. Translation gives CASSQGLQGRVQPQHF. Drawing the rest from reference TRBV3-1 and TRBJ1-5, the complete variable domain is DTAVSQTPKYLVTQMGNDKSIKCEQNLGHDTMYWYKQDSKKFLKIMFSYNNKELIINETVPNRFSPKSPDKAHLNLHINSLELGDSAVYFCASSQGLQGRVQPQHFGDGTRLSIL.

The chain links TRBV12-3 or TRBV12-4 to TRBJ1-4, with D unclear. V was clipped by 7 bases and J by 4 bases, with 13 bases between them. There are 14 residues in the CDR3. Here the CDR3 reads CASKSDRNNEKLFF. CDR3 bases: TGTGCCAGCAAATCGGACCGGAATAATGAAAAACTGTTTTTT.

CDR3 coding DNA: TGCGCCAGCAGCTTGGGGGCTAGCGGGGGAGTAGCCTACGAGCAGTACTTC. This sequence encodes CASSLGASGGVAYEQYF. The V gene is TRBV5-1, the J gene TRBJ2-7, with 10 bases identical to TRBD2. The V gene end was trimmed by 0 bases and the J gene end by 2 bases; junction bases not matched to a gene: 8. The germline V gene encodes CDR1 SGHRS and CDR2 YFSETQ. The CDR3 is 17 amino acids.

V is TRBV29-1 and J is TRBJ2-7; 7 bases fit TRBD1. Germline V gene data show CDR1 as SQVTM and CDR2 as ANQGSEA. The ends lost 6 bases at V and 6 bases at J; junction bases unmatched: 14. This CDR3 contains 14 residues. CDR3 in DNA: TGCAGCGTAGAAAGTACAGGGGCCAGGGGCGAGCAGTACTTC. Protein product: CSVESTGARGEQYF.

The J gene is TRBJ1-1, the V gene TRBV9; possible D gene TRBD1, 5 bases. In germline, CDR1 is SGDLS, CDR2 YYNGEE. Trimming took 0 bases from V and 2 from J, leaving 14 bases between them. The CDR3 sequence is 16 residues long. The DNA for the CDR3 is TGTGCCAGCAGCGTAGGTGGGGCCCTGGGTAACACTGAAGCTTTCTTT. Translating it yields CASSVGGALGNTEAFF.